This T cell receptor (beta chain) was documented in a study of cytomegalovirus exposure and HLA in healthy donors. The wider study: An early release of data contained roughly 90 million unique TCRs, which came from HLA-typed donors. The study's findings and limits: Later analysis associated a missense DCLRE1C variant with TCR beta V- and J-gene trimming.

The PCR employed 60 Vbeta primers together with 13 Jbeta primers. Sequencing was performed with immunoSEQ multiplex PCR; in TCRdb, only in-frame clones are kept and a portion is missing. The repertoire has about 110,000 clones, about two thirds of them found once; the top ten carry 0.79%. Regarding this clone: Its antigen is still unknown.

This CDR3 has 16 residues. The germline gives CDR1 LNHDA, CDR2 SQIVND (reference sequence). J lost 0 bases, V lost 6 bases, and 8 bases had no gene match. The clonotype was recovered from a boy younger than 18 in good health and CMV-seronegative. Sequenced material: PBMCs. The chain has TRBV19 and TRBJ1-1; TRBD1 matches at 9 bases. CDR3 in amino acids: CASRRDREGVNTEAFF. Written as DNA, the CDR3 is TGTGCCAGTAGAAGGGACAGGGAAGGGGTGAACACTGAAGCTTTCTTT.